This T cell receptor (beta chain) was recorded in a study of blood T cell repertoires in COVID-19. The overall study: Both acute and convalescent COVID-19 samples were obtained from the United States, Italy and Spain. The analysed material was cDNA or gDNA that came from T cells, B-cell-depleted T cells, or PBMCs.

Original processing notes: Estimates of nucleated cell counts were drawn from the amplification of reference gene primers. The assay was immunoSEQ multiplex PCR, and TCRdb's table has in-frame clones only and misses some. V and J calls plus clone size are reproduced from that table; the DNA served to infer D and trimming. Altogether 300,000 to 350,000 clones are present, just under 90% being singletons, with the ten largest covering just under 9.5%. Germline CDR1 and CDR2: MNHEY and SVGAGI. CDR3 length: 15 amino acids. V lost 2 bases and J 5 bases, leaving 15 bases between the germline ends. This study enrolled people aged about 18 to 100 from roughly 22 US geographic areas.

Sample: PBMCs or T cells enriched from blood (not recorded which). This TCR was sampled from a woman aged 25 to 39 who had recovered from COVID-19. The V and J genes are TRBV6-5 and TRBJ2-5, with D tentatively TRBD2 (6 bases). Here the CDR3 reads CASSYRDLGRETQYF. The CDR3 DNA is TGTGCCAGCAGTTACCGGGACCTTGGGAGGGAGACCCAGTACTTC.